This T cell receptor (beta chain) was found in a study of T cell repertoires in cytomegalovirus infection (dated by TCRdb to between 2018 and 2020). For the study in its entirety: The HLA type of each donor mattered for the analysis, because public TCR beta signatures pointed to carriage of CMV infection along with the matching HLA type.

CDR1 SGHRS and CDR2 YFSETQ were looked up in the germline V gene. The germline V end is reduced by 4 bases and the J end by 2 bases; junction bases left unmatched: 14. Reading from cysteine to phenylalanine, the CDR3 counts 18 amino acids. Only the CDR3 DNA stays, 54 bases, in frame from base 1. Paper-wide results and their limitations: Carriers of CMV infection plus the relevant HLA type were discriminated by the cumulative frequency of public TCR beta family members in the study cohort and in an independent 352-donor cohort. The ex vivo response was dominated by HLA-C-restricted CMV-specific TCR beta clonotypes, and the single most frequent clonotype in two of eight donors was supplied by these HLA-C-restricted clonotypes.

The run used an Illumina HiSeq 1500. In TCRdb, the public reads were trimmed at Q25 with fastp and aligned with MiXCR, with productive beta chains retained. Each entry is one CDR3 protein sequence, shown with its most common DNA and genes. In this sample the table shows roughly 720,000 distinct CDR3 sequences, 35% to 45% of which occur a single time. The ten biggest clones cover roughly 2.9% of the sample. With respect to this clonotype: This receptor's antigen is unknown. The input lacks base qualities; no much larger clone sits a single base away.

The receptor comes from a human donor in good health (CMV status not recorded). Some clones in this sample may be carry-over from other donors' samples. The chain is encoded by TRBV5-1 joined to TRBJ2-3; 9 of the junction bases match TRBD2. Sequenced input: PBMCs. The CDR3: CASSRRGASGDPTDTQYF. The DNA is TGCGCCAGCAGCCGCCGAGGGGCTAGCGGGGACCCCACAGATACGCAGTATTTT.